The 4 T cell receptor beta chains below all came from one sample that was sequenced in a study of T cells in Graves' hyperthyroidism and ophthalmopathy. It was RNA transcripts that yielded the amplified TCR beta CDR3 regions. The HTBI set primed first-round TCR CDR3 RT-PCR. TCRdb re-analysed the multiplex PCR reads in MiXCR, keeping a single row per CDR3 protein. In the table there are hundreds of thousands of distinct CDR3 sequences, around a sixth of which are singletons. Sequencing was carried out using blood. The receptor set was obtained from a woman aged 45-65 years with Graves' hyperthyroidism that later progressed to Graves' ophthalmopathy.

The V call is TRBV10-3, the J call TRBJ1-5; D is ambiguous. CDR3 length: 13 amino acids. The germline V gene encodes CDR1 ENHRY and CDR2 SYGVKD. V was shortened by 4 bases and J by 12 bases, with 16 bases between the two germline ends. The CDR3 loop is CAISAPPGLLQHF. DNA of the CDR3: TGTGCCATCAGTGCCCCCCCGGGTCTCCTCCAGCATTTT.

J is TRBJ1-1 and V is TRBV3-1; D might be TRBD1 (5 bases). V was shortened by 1 base and J by 4 bases, with 13 bases between the two germline ends. The V gene's germline CDR1 is LGHDT and CDR2 YNNKEL (reference sequence). The CDR3 spans 15 residues. The CDR3 region has the DNA TGTGCCAGCAGCCAAGCAAGGGCAGGGCCCACTGAAGCTTTCTTT. This sequence encodes CASSQARAGPTEAFF.

This clonotype was observed a few times. The V gene is TRBV10-1, the J gene TRBJ2-3; 9 bases line up with TRBD1. V trimming: 3 bases; J trimming: 1 base; junction bases outside the gene matches: 2. CDR1 and CDR2 from the germline V gene are WNHNN and SYGVQD (reference sequence). The CDR3 runs to 15 residues. The CDR3 nucleotides are TGCGCCAGCAGTGAAGGACAGGGGCGCACAGATACGCAGTATTTT. Residues: CASSEGQGRTDTQYF.

This clonotype appeared a few times. This chain uses TRBV20-1 with TRBJ2-2; no clear D gene. The germline V gene has CDR1 DFQATT and CDR2 SNEGSKA (reference sequence). Trimming stripped 3 bases from V and 3 bases from J, with 11 bases between. This CDR3 region has 14 residues. In DNA form, the CDR3 reads TGCAGTGCTAGTGATGGCCGTGACACCGGGGAGCTGTTTTTT. Translating it yields CSASDGRDTGELFF.